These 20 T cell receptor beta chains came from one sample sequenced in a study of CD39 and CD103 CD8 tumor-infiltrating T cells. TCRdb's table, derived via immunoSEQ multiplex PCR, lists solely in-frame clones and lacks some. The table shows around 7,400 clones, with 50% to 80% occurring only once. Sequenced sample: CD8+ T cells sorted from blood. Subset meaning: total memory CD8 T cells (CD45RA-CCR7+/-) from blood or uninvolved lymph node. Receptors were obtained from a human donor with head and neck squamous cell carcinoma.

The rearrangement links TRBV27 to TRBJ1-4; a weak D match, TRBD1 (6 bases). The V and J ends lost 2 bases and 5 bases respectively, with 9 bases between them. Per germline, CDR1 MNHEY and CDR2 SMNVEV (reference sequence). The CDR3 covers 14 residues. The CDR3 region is CASSLNRENEKLFF. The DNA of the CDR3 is TGTGCCAGCAGTTTAAACAGGGAGAATGAAAAACTGTTTTTT. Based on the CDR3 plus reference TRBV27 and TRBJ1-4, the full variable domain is EAQVTQNPRYLITVTGKKLTVTCSQNMNHEYMSWYRQDPGLGLRQIYYSMNVEVTDKGDVPEGYKVSRKEKRNFPLILESPSPNQTSLYFCASSLNRENEKLFFGSGTQLSVL.

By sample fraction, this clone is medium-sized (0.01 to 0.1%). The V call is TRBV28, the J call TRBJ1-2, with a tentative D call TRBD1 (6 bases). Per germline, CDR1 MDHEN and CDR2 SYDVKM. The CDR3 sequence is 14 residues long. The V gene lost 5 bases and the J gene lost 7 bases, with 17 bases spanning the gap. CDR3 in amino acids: CASSATGFLGGYTF. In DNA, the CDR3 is TGTGCCAGCAGTGCAACAGGGTTCTTAGGTGGCTACACCTTC.

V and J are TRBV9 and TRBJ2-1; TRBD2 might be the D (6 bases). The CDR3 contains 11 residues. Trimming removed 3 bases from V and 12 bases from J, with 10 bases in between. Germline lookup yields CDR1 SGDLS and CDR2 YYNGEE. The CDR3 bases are TGTGCCAGCAGCGGCCGGGACTCGCAGTTCTTC. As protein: CASSGRDSQFF.

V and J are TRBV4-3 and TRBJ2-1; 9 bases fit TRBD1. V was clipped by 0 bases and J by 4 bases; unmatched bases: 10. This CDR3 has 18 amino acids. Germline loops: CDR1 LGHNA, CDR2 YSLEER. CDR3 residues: CASSQDFTGTGSYNEQFF. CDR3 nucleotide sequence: TGCGCCAGCAGCCAAGACTTTACCGGGACAGGGAGTTACAATGAGCAGTTCTTC.

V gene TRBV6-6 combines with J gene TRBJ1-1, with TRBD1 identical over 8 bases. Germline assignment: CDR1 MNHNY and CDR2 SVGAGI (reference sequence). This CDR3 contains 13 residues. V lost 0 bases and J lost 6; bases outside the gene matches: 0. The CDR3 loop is CASSYSQGAEAFF. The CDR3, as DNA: TGTGCCAGCAGTTACTCACAGGGGGCTGAAGCTTTCTTT.

CDR3 sequence: CAWDSRVWVDNEQFF. The CDR3 nucleotides are TGTGCCTGGGACTCTCGGGTTTGGGTGGACAATGAGCAGTTCTTC. The chain carries TRBV30 and TRBJ2-1; D is undetermined. Trimming took off 5 bases at V and 5 bases at J, with 19 bases between the two ends. Germline V gene sequence: CDR1 GTSNPN, CDR2 SVGIG (reference sequence). CDR3 length: 15 amino acids.

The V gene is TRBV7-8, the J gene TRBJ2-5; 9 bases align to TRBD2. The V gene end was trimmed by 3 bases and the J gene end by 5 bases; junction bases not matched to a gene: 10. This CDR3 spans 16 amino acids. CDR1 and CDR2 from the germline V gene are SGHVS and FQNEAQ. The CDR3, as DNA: TGTGCCAGCAGCTTGGATAGCGGGAGCTTCGGGGAGACCCAGTACTTC. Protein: CASSLDSGSFGETQYF.

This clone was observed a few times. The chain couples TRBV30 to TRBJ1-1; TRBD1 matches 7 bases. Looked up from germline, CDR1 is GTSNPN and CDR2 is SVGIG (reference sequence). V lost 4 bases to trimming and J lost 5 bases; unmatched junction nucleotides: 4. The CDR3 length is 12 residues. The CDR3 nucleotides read TGTGCCTGGAATTCAGGGGGGACTGAAGCTTTCTTT. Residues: CAWNSGGTEAFF.

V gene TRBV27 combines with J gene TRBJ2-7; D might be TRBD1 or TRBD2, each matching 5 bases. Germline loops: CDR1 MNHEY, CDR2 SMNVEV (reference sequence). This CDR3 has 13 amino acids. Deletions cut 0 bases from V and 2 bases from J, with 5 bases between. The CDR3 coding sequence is TGTGCCAGCAGTTTATCGGGACCCTACGAGCAGTACTTC. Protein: CASSLSGPYEQYF.

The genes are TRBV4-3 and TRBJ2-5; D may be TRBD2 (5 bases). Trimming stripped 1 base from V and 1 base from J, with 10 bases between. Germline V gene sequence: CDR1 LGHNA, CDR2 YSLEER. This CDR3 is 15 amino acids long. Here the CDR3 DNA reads TGCGCCAGCAGCCAAGGATCGGGGAGCCAAGAGACCCAGTACTTC. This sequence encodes CASSQGSGSQETQYF.

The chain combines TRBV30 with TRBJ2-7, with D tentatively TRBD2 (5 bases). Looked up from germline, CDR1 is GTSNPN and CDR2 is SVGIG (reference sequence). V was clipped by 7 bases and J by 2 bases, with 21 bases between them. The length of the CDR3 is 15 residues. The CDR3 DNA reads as TGTGCCTTAACAACCCTAGCCGGGATGGCCTACGAGCAGTACTTC. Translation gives CALTTLAGMAYEQYF.

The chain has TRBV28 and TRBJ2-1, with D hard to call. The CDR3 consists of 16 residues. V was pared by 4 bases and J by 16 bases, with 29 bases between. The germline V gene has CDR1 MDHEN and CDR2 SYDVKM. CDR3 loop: CASSSLTNTYTLGGFF. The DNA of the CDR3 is TGTGCCAGCAGTTCATTAACCAATACTTACACCTTGGGCGGATTCTTC.

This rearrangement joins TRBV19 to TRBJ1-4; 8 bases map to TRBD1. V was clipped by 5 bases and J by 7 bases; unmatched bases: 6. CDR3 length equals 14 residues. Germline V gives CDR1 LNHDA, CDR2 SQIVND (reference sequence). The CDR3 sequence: CASSWLTGVEKLFF. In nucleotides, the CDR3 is TGTGCCAGTAGTTGGCTGACAGGGGTTGAAAAACTGTTTTTT.

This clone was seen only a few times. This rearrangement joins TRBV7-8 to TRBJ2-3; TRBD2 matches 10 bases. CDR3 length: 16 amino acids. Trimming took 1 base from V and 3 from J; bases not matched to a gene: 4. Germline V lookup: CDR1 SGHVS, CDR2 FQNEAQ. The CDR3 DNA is TGTGCCAGCAGCTTAGGTAGTAGCGGGAGGACAGATACGCAGTATTTT. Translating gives CASSLGSSGRTDTQYF.

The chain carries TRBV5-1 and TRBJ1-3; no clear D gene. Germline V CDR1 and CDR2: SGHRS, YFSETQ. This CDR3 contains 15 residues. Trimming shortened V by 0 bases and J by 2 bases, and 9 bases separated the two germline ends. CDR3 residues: CASSLGQSTGNTIYF. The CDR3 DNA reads TGCGCCAGCAGCTTGGGACAATCAACTGGAAACACCATATATTTT.

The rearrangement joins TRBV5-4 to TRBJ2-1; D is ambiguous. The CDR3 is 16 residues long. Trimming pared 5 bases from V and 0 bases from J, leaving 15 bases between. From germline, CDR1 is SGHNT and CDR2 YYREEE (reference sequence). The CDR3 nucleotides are TGTGCCAGCAGACGAGATGGCTCCAGCTCCTACAATGAGCAGTTCTTC. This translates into CASRRDGSSSYNEQFF.

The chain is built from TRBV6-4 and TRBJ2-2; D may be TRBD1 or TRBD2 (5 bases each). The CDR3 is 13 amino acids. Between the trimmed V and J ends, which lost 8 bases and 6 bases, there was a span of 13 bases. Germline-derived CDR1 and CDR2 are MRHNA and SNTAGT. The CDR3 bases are TGTGCCAGCCGGGACGGGGAAGCCGGGGAGCTGTTTTTT. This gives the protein CASRDGEAGELFF.

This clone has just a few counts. The DNA for the CDR3 is TGCAGCGTTGAAACAGGGGGCTATGAAGAAGCTTTCTTT. It yields the protein CSVETGGYEEAFF. The V and J genes are TRBV29-1 and TRBJ1-1; the match to TRBD1 covers 9 bases. CDR1 is SQVTM, CDR2 ANQGSEA, per germline. The V gene end was trimmed by 2 bases and the J gene end by 8 bases; junction bases not matched to a gene: 6. CDR3 length: 13 amino acids.

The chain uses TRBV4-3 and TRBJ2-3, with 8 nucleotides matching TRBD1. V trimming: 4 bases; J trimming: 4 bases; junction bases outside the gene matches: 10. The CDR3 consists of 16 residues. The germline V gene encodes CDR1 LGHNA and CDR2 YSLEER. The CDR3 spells CASSPFRDRPADTQYF. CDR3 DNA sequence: TGCGCCAGCAGCCCATTCCGGGACAGGCCGGCAGATACGCAGTATTTT.

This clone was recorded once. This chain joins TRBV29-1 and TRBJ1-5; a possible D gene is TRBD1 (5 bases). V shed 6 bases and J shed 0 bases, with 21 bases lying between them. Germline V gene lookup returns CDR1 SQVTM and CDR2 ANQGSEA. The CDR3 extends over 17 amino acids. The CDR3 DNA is TGCAGCGTGGGAATCGACAGTGATCCTTATAGCAATCAGCCCCAGCATTTT. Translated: CSVGIDSDPYSNQPQHF.